This entry features one TCR beta chain sequence. Its antigen is currently unknown. TCRdb fed the reads into MiXCR, producing one record per CDR3 protein. The table lists about 110,000 distinct CDR3 sequences, roughly 9.1% of them singletons. This record belongs to a study of T cell repertoires in cytomegalovirus infection. Turning to the study itself: Through public TCR beta signatures, both CMV infection and matching HLA type were indicated.

V was shortened by 7 bases and J by 5 bases, with 15 bases between the two germline ends. This CDR3 has 15 residues. Germline V CDR1 and CDR2: MNHNY, SVGAGI (reference sequence). Sequenced material: PBMCs, sequenced either directly or after in vitro stimulation (not recorded which). The chain couples TRBV6-6 to TRBJ1-6, with D tentatively TRBD1 (6 bases). The origin of this receptor is a human donor in good health (CMV status not recorded). Some clones in this sample may be carry-over from other donors' samples. This chain's CDR3 is CASTPLGADNSPLHF. The CDR3 DNA follows: TGTGCCAGCACCCCACTGGGGGCGGATAATTCACCCCTCCACTTT.